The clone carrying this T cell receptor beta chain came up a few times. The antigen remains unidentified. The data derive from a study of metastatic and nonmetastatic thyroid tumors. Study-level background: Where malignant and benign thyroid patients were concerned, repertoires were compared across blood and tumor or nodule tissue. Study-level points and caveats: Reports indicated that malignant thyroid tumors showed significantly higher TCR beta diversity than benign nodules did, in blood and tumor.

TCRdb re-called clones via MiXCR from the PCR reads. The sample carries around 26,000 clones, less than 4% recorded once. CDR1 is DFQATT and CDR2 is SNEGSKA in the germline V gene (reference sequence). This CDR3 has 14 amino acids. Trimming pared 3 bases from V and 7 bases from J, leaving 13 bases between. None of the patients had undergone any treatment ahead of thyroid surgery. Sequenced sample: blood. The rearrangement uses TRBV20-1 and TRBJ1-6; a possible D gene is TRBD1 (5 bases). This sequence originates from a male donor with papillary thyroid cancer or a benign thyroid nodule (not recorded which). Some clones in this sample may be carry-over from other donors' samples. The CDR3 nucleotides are TGCAGTGCTAGGGCATCACAGGAGAATTCACCCCTCCACTTT. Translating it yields CSARASQENSPLHF.